This T cell receptor beta chain was captured in a study of CD8 T cells in Susac syndrome. Sequencing of TCR beta was performed on blood CD8+ and CD4+ T cells. The RNA input was roughly 0.45 to 1 ug, and it was reverse transcribed with random hexamers. The immunoSEQ assay covered 54 Vbeta and 13 Jbeta segments for CDR3. In TCRdb, the immunoSEQ multiplex PCR reads were re-called with MiXCR into one record per CDR3 protein. The sample has about 120,000 distinct CDR3 sequences; 93% are singletons. CDR1 is SGHTS and CDR2 is YDEGEE in the germline V gene. The CDR3 length is 16 residues. V was shortened by 2 bases and J by 0 bases, with 9 bases between the two germline ends. As concerns this clonotype: Its antigen remains unknown.

Regarding the study as a whole: That the number of individuals in its TCR sequencing and HLA analysis was relatively small was acknowledged by the study.

Sequencing was carried out using CD4+ T cells from PBMCs. The chain is built from TRBV5-8 and TRBJ2-6; D possibly corresponds to TRBD1 (6 bases). The clonotype was recovered from a human donor with multiple sclerosis. The CDR3 sequence is CASSLGQSSGANVLTF. DNA for the CDR3: TGTGCCAGCAGCTTAGGACAGAGCTCTGGGGCCAACGTCCTGACTTTC.